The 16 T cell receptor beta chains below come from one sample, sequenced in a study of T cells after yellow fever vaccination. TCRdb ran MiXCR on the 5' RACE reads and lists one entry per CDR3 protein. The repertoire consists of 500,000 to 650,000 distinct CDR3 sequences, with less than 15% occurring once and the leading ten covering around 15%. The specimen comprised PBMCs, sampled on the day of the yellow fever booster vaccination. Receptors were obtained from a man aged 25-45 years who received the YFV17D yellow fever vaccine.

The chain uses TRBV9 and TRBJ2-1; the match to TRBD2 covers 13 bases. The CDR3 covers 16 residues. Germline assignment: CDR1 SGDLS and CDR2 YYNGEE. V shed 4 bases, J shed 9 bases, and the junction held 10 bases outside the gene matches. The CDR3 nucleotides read TGTGCCAGCAGCATCCGACTAGCGGGAGGCCCTCGTGAGCAGTTCTTC. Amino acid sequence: CASSIRLAGGPREQFF.

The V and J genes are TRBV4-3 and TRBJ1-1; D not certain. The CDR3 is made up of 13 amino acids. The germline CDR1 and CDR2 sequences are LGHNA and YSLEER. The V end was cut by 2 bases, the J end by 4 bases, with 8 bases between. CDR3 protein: CASSQLVVTEAFF. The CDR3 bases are TGCGCCAGCAGCCAATTAGTAGTCACTGAAGCTTTCTTT.

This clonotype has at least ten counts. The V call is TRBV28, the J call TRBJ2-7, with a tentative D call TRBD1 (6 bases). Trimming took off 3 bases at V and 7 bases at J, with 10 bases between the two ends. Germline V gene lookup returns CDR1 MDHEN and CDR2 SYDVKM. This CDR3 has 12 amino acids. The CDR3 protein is CASSLGAREQYF. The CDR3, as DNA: TGTGCCAGCAGTTTGGGGGCGCGTGAGCAGTACTTC.

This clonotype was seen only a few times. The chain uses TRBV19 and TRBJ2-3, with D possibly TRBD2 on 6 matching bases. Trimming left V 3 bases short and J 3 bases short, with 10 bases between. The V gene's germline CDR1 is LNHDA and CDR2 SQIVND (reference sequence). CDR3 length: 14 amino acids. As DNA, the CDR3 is TGTGCCAGTAGTATTCGGGGAGGAACAGATACGCAGTATTTT. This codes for CASSIRGGTDTQYF.

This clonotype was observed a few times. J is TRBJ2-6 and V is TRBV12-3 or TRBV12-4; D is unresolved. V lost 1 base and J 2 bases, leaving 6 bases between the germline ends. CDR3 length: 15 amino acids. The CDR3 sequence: CASSLGEPGANVLTF. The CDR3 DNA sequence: TGTGCCAGCAGTTTAGGAGAGCCTGGGGCCAACGTCCTGACTTTC.

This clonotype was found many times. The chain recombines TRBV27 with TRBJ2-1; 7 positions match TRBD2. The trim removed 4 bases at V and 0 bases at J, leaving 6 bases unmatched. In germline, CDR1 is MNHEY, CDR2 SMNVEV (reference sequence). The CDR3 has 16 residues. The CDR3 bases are TGTGCCAGCAGTTCCCAGCGGGGAAGCTCCTACAATGAGCAGTTCTTC. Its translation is CASSSQRGSSYNEQFF.

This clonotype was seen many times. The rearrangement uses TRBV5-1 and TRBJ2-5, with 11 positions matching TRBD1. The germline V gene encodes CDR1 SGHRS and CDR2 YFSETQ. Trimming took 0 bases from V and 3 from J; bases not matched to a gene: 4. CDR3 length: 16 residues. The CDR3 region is CASSLGTGGMEETQYF. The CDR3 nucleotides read TGCGCCAGCAGCTTGGGGACAGGGGGCATGGAAGAGACCCAGTACTTC.

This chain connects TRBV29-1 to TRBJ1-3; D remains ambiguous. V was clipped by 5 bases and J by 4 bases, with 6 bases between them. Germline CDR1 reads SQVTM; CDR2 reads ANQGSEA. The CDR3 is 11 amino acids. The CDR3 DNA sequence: TGCAGCGTTTTGCTAGGAAACACCATATATTTT. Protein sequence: CSVLLGNTIYF.

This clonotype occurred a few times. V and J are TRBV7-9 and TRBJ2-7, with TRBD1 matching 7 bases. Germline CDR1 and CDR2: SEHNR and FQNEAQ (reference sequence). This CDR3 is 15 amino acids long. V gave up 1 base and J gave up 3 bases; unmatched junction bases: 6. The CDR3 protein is CASSLVGGPNYEQYF. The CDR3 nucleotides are TGTGCCAGCAGCTTAGTAGGGGGCCCCAACTACGAGCAGTACTTC.

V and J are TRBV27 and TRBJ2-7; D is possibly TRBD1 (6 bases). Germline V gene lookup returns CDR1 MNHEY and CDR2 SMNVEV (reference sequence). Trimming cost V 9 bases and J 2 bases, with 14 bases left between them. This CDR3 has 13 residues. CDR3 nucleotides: TGTGCCAGACGGACAGTTAACCCCTACGAGCAGTACTTC. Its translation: CARRTVNPYEQYF.

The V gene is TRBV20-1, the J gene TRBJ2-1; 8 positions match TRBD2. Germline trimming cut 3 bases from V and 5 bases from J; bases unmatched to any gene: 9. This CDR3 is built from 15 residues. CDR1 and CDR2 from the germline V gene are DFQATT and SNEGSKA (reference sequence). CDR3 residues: CSASPPGLVNNEQFF. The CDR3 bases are TGCAGTGCTAGTCCGCCGGGACTAGTGAACAATGAGCAGTTCTTC.

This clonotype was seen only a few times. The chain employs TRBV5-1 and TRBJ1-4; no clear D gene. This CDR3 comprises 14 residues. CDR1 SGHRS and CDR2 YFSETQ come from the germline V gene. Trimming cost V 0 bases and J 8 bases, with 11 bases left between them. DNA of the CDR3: TGCGCCAGCAGCTTGGCCGCGGGGAGCGAAAAACTGTTTTTT. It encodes CASSLAAGSEKLFF.

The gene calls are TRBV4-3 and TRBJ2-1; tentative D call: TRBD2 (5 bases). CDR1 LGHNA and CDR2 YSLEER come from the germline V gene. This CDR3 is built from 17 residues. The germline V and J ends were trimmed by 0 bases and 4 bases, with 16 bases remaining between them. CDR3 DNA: TGCGCCAGCAGCCAAGAACCCCCCTCCGGGGTTTACAATGAGCAGTTCTTC. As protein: CASSQEPPSGVYNEQFF.

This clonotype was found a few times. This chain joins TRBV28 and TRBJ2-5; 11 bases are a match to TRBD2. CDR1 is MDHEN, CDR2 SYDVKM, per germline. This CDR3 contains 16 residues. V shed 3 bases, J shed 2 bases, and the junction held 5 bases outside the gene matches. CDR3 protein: CASSLGLAAIQETQYF. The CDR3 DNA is TGTGCCAGCAGTTTGGGACTAGCGGCAATACAAGAGACCCAGTACTTC.

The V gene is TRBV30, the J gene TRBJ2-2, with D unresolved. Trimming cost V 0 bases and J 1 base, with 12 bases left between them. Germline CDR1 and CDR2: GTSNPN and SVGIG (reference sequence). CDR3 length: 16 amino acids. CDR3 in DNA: TGTGCCTGGAGTGTACCCTCACCAGTGAACACCGGGGAGCTGTTTTTT. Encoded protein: CAWSVPSPVNTGELFF.

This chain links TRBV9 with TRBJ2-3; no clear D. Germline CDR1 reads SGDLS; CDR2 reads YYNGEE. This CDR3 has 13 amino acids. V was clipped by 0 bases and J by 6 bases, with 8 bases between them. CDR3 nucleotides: TGTGCCAGCAGCGTAGGGCCGACGGATACGCAGTATTTT. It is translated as CASSVGPTDTQYF.